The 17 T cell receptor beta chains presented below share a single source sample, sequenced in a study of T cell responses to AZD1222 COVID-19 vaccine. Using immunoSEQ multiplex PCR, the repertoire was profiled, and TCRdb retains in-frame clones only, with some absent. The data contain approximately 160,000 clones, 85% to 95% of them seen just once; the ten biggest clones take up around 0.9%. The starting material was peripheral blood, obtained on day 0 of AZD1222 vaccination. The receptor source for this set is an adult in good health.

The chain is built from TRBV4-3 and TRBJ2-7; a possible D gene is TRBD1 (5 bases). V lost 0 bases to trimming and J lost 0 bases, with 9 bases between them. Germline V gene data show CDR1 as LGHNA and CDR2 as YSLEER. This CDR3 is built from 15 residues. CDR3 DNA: TGCGCCAGCAGCCAAGAAGGGGTCAGCTCCTACGAGCAGTACTTC. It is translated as CASSQEGVSSYEQYF.

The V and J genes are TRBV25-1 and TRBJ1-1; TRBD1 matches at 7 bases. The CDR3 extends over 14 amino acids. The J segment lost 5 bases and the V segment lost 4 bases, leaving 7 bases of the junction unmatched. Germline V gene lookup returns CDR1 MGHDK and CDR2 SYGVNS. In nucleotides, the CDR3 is TGTGCCAGCAGTGCCGACAGGGCGGTGACTGAAGCTTTCTTT. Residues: CASSADRAVTEAFF.

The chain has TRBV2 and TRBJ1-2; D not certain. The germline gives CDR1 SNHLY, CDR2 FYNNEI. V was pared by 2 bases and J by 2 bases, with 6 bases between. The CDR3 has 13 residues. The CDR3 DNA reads TGTGCCAGCAGTGAAATGGGGAACTATGGCTACACCTTC. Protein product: CASSEMGNYGYTF.

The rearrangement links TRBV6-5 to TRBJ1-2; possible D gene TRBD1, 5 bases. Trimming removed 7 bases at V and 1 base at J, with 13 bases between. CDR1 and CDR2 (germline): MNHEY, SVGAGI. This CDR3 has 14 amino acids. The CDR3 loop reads CASTPGGINYGYTF. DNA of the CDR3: TGTGCCAGCACCCCGGGGGGGATTAACTATGGCTACACCTTC.

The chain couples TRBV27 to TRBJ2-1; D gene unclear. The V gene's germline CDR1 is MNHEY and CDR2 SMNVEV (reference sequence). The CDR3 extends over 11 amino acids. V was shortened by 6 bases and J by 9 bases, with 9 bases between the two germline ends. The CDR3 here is CASRLYGEQFF. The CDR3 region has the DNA TGTGCCAGCAGGCTCTATGGTGAGCAGTTCTTC.

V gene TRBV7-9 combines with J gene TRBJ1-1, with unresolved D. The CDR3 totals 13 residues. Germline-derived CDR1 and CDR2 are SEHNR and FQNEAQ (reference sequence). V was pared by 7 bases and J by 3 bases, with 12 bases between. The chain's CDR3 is CASNGEGYTEAFF. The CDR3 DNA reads TGTGCCAGCAATGGAGAGGGTTACACTGAAGCTTTCTTT.

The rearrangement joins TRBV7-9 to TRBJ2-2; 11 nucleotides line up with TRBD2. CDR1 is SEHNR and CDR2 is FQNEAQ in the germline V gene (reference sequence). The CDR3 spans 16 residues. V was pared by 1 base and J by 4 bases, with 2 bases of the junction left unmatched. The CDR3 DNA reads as TGTGCCAGCAGCTTAGGACTAGCGGGGACCACCGGGGAGCTGTTTTTT. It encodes CASSLGLAGTTGELFF.

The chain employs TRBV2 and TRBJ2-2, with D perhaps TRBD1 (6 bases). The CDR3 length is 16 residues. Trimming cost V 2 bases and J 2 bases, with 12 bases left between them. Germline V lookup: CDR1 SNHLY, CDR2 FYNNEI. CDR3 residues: CASSEFGGFNTGELFF. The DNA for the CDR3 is TGTGCCAGCAGTGAATTTGGGGGCTTCAACACCGGGGAGCTGTTTTTT.

CDR3 nucleotides: TGTGCCAGCAGTGAATTGTCAGGGGACGCCGGCCGTCAGCCCCAGCATTTT. Residues: CASSELSGDAGRQPQHF. The chain recombines TRBV2 with TRBJ1-5, with D perhaps TRBD1 (6 bases). This CDR3 is built from 17 residues. The V and J ends lost 2 bases and 6 bases respectively, with 20 bases between them. Germline-derived CDR1 and CDR2 are SNHLY and FYNNEI.

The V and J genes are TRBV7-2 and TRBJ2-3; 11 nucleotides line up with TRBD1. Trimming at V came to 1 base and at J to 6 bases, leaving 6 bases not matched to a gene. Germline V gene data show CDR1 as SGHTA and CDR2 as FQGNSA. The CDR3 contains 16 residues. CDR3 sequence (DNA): TGTGCCAGCAGCTTAGGGACAGGGGGCGCGTGGGATACGCAGTATTTT. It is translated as CASSLGTGGAWDTQYF.

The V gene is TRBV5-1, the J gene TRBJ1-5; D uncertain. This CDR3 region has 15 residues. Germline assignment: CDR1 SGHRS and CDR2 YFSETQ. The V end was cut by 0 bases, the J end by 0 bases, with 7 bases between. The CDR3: CASSLGVDSNQPQHF. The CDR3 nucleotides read TGCGCCAGCAGCTTGGGGGTAGATAGCAATCAGCCCCAGCATTTT.

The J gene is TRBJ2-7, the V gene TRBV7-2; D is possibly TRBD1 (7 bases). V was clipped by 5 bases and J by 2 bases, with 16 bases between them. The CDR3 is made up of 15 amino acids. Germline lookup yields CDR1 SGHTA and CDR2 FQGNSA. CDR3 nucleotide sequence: TGTGCCAGCAGCCTCGCGGGACAGAACCCCTACGAGCAGTACTTC. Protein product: CASSLAGQNPYEQYF.

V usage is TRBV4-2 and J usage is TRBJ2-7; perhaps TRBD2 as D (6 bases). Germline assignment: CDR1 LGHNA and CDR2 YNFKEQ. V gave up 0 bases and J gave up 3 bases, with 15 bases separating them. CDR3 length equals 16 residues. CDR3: CASSQDQEGRGYEQYF. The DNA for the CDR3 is TGTGCCAGCAGCCAAGATCAGGAGGGTAGAGGCTACGAGCAGTACTTC.

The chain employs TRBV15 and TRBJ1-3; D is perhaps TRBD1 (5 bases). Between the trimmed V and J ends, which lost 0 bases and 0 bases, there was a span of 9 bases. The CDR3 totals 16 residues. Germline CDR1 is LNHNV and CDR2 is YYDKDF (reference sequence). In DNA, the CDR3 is TGTGCCACCAGCAGAGATATCAGGGTCTCTGGAAACACCATATATTTT. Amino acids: CATSRDIRVSGNTIYF.

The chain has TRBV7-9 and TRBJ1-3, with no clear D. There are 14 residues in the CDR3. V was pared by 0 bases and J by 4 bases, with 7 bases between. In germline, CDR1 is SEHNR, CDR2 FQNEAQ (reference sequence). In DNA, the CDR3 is TGTGCCAGCAGCTTAGCGGCGGCCGGAAACACCATATATTTT. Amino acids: CASSLAAAGNTIYF.

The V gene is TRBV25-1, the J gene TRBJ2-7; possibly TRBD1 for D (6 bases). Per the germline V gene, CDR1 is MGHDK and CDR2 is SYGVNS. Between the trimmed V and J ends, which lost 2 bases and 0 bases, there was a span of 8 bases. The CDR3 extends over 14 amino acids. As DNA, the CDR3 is TGTGCCAGCAGTGAAGACAGGAGCTCCTACGAGCAGTACTTC. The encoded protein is CASSEDRSSYEQYF.

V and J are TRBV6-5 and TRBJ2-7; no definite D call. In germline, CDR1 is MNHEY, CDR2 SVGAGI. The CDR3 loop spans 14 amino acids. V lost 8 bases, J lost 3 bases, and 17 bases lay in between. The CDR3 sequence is CASSQHRGNYEQYF. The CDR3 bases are TGTGCCAGCTCACAACATCGCGGAAACTACGAGCAGTACTTC.